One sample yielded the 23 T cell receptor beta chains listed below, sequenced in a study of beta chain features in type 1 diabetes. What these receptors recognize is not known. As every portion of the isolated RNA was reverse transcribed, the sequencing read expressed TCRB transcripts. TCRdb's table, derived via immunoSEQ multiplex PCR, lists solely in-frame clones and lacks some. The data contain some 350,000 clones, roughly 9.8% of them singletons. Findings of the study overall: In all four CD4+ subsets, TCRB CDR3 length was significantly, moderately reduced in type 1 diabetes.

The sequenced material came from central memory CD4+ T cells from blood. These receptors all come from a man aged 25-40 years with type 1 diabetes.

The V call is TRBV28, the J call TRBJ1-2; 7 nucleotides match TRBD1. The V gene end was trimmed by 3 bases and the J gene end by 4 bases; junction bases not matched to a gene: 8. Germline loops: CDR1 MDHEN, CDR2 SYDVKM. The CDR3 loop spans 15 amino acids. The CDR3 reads CASSFYRDRVYGYTF. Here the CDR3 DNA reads TGTGCCAGCAGTTTCTACCGGGACAGAGTCTATGGCTACACCTTC.

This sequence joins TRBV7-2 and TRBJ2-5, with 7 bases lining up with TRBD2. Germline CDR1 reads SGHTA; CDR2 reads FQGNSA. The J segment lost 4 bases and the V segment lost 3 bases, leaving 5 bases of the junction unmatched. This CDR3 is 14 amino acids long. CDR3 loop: CASSFQRGPETQYF. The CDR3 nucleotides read TGTGCCAGCAGCTTCCAGCGGGGTCCAGAGACCCAGTACTTC.

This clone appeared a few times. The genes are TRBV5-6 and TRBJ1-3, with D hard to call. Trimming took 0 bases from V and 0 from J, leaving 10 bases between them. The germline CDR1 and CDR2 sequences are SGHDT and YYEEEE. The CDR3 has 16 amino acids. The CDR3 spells CASSLDGVVSGNTIYF. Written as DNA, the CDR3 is TGTGCCAGCAGCTTGGACGGGGTCGTCTCTGGAAACACCATATATTTT.

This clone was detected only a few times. The CDR3 reads CASSASRNQPQHF. The CDR3 region has the DNA TGTGCCAGCAGCGCCAGCCGGAATCAGCCCCAGCATTTT. V usage is TRBV7-9 and J usage is TRBJ1-5; D gene unclear. The germline V gene has CDR1 SEHNR and CDR2 FQNEAQ (reference sequence). The CDR3 is made up of 13 amino acids. V shed 5 bases and J shed 4 bases, with 9 bases lying between them.

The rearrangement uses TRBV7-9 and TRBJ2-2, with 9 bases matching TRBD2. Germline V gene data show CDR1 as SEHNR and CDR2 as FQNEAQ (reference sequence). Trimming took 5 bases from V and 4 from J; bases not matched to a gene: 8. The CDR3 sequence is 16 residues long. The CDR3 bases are TGTGCCAGCAGCACCCCGGGACTAGCAAGCACCGGGGAGCTGTTTTTT. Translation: CASSTPGLASTGELFF.

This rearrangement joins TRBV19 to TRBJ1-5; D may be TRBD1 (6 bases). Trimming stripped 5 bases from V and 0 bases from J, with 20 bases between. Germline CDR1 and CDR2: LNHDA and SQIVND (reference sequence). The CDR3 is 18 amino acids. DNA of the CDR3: TGTGCCAGTAGTCCAGGGGCTTCATCGGACAGTAGCAATCAGCCCCAGCATTTT. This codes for CASSPGASSDSSNQPQHF.

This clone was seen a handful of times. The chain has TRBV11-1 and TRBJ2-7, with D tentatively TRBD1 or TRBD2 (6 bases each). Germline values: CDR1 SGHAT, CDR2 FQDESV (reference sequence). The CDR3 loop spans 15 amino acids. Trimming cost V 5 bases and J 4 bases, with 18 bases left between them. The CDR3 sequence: CASSPKQGGLYEQYF. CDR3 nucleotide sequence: TGTGCCAGCAGCCCCAAACAGGGAGGATTGTACGAGCAGTACTTC.

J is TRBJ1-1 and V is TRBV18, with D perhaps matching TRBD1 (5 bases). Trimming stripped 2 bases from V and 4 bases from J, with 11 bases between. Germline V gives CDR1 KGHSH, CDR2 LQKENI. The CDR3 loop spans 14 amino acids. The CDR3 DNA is TGTGCCAGCTCACCAATGGGGGGGAGCACTGAAGCTTTCTTT. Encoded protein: CASSPMGGSTEAFF.

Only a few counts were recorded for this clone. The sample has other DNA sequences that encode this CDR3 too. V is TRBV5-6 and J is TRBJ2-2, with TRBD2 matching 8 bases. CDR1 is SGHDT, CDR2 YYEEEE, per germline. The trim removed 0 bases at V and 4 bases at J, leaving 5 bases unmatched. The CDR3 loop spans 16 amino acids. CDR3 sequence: CASSLALAGFTGELFF. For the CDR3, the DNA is TGTGCCAGCAGCTTGGCCCTAGCGGGCTTCACCGGGGAGCTGTTTTTT.

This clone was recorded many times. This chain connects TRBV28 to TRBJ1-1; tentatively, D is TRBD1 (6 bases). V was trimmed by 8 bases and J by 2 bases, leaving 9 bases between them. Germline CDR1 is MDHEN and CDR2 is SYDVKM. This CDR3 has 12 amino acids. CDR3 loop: CASWGANTEAFF. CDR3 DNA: TGTGCCAGCTGGGGGGCCAACACTGAAGCTTTCTTT.

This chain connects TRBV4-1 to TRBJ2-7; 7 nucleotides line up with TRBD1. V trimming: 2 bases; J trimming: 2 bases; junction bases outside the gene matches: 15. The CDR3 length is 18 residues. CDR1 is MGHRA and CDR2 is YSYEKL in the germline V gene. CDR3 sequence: CASSQNRGRGVFAYEQYF. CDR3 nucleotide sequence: TGCGCCAGCAGCCAAAACAGGGGTCGGGGAGTATTCGCCTACGAGCAGTACTTC.

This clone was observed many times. In nucleotides, the CDR3 is TGTGCCAGCAGTTTTACAGGGCCGGGCTACGAGCAGTACTTC. The encoded protein is CASSFTGPGYEQYF. The V and J genes are TRBV28 and TRBJ2-7, with a weak D call TRBD1 (6 bases). V lost 3 bases and J lost 3, with 12 bases in between. The germline V gene encodes CDR1 MDHEN and CDR2 SYDVKM. This CDR3 region has 14 residues.

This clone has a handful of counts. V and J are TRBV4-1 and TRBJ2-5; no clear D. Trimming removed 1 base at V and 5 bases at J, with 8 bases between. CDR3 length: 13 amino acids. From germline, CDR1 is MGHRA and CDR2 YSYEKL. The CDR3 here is CASSQAVVETQYF. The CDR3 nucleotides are TGCGCCAGCAGCCAAGCGGTGGTGGAGACCCAGTACTTC.

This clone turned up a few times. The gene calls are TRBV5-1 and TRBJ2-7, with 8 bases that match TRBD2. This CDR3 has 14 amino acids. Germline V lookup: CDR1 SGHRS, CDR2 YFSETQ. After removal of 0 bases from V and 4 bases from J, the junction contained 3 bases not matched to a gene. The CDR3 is CASSLVAGFYEQYF. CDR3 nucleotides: TGCGCCAGCAGCTTGGTAGCGGGGTTTTACGAGCAGTACTTC.

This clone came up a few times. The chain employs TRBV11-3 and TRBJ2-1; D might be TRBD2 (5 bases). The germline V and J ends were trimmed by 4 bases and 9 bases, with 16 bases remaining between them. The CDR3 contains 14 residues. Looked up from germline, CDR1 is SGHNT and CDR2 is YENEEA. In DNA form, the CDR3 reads TGTGCCAGCAGCTCGCGGATAAGAAGCGGTGAGCAGTTCTTC. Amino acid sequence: CASSSRIRSGEQFF. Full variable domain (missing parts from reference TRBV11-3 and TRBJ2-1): EAGVVQSPRYKIIEKKQPVAFWCNPISGHNTLYWYLQNLGQGPELLIRYENEEAVDDSQLPKDRFSAERLKGVDSTLKIQPAELGDSAVYLCASSSRIRSGEQFFGPGTRLTVL.

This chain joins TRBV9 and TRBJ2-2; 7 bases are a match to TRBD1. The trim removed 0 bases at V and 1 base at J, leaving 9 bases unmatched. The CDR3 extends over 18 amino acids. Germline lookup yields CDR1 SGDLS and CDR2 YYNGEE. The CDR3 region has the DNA TGTGCCAGCAGCGTAGCTACAGGGGCCCTCCGGAACACCGGGGAGCTGTTTTTT. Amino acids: CASSVATGALRNTGELFF.

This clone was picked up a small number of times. CDR3 amino acids: CASNLATDTQYF. CDR3 bases: TGTGCCAGCAATCTAGCCACAGATACGCAGTATTTT. The chain uses TRBV2 and TRBJ2-3; D possibly corresponds to TRBD2 (5 bases). V was trimmed by 7 bases and J by 2 bases, leaving 7 bases between them. CDR3 length: 12 residues. The germline CDR1 and CDR2 sequences are SNHLY and FYNNEI.

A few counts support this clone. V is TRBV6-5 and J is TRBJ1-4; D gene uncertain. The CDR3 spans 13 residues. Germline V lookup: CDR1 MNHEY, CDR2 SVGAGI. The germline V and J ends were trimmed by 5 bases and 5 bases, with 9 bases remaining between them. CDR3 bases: TGTGCCAGCAGTCGCACTTACAATGAAAAACTGTTTTTT. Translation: CASSRTYNEKLFF.

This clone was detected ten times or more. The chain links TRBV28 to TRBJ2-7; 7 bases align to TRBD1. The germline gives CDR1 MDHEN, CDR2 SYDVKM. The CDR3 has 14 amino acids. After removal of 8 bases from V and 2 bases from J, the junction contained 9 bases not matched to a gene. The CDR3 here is CASGTGTAAYEQYF. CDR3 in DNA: TGTGCCAGCGGAACCGGGACAGCTGCCTACGAGCAGTACTTC.

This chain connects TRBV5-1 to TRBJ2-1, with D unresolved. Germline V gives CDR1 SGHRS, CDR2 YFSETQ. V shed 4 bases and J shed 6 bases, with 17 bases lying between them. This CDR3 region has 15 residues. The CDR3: CASSAWEAMSNEQFF. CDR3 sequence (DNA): TGCGCCAGCAGCGCCTGGGAAGCTATGTCCAATGAGCAGTTCTTC.

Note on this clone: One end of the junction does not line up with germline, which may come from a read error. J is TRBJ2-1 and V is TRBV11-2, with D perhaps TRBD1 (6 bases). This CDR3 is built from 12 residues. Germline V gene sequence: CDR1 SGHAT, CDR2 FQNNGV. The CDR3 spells CASSLGQGRRVF. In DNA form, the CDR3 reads TGTGCCAGCAGCTTAGGGCAGGGGCGCCGGGTCTTC. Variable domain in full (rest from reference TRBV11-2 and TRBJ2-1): EAGVAQSPRYKIIEKRQSVAFWCNPISGHATLYWYQQILGQGPKLLIQFQNNGVVDDSQLPKDRFSAERLKGVDSTLKIQPAKLEDSAVYLCASSLGQGRRVFGPGTRLTVL.

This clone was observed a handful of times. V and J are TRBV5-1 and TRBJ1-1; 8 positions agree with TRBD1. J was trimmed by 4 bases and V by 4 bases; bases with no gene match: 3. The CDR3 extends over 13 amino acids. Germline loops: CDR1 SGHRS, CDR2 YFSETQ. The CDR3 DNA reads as TGCGCCAGCAGCACCGGACAGGGCACTGAAGCTTTCTTT. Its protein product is CASSTGQGTEAFF.

In nucleotides, the CDR3 is TGTGCCAGCAGCTTTGGACGGCTCTATGGCTACACCTTC. Encoded protein: CASSFGRLYGYTF. The chain employs TRBV7-2 and TRBJ1-2; D gene unclear. The V gene lost 3 bases and the J gene lost 4 bases, with 9 bases spanning the gap. Germline CDR1 SGHTA, CDR2 FQGNSA. CDR3 length: 13 residues.